This T cell receptor beta chain emerged from a study of T cells in Graves' hyperthyroidism and ophthalmopathy. Study-wide results and caveats: Ophthalmopathy, as predicted by the model, came a median roughly 6.5 months after the prediction.

Amplified TCR beta CDR3 regions came from RNA transcripts. Primed by the HTBI set, a first-round RT-PCR was run on the TCR CDR3. Each CDR3 protein is one row after TCRdb ran MiXCR on the multiplex PCR reads. Of over 650,000 distinct CDR3 sequences detected, 45% appear once; the ten largest clones hold under 8.5%. As to this clonotype: Its antigen is unknown.

The CDR3 has 15 residues. The V gene end was trimmed by 7 bases and the J gene end by 5 bases; junction bases not matched to a gene: 15. CDR1 is SQVTM, CDR2 ANQGSEA, per germline. The V gene is TRBV29-1, the J gene TRBJ2-5; 8 bases are a match to TRBD2. Sample: peripheral blood or thyroid tissue (not recorded which). The sequence came from an adult man with Graves' disease, either hyperthyroidism or ophthalmopathy (not recorded which). The CDR3 here is CSDVWDPSGSETQYF. The CDR3, as DNA: TGCAGCGATGTATGGGACCCTAGCGGGTCCGAGACCCAGTACTTC.